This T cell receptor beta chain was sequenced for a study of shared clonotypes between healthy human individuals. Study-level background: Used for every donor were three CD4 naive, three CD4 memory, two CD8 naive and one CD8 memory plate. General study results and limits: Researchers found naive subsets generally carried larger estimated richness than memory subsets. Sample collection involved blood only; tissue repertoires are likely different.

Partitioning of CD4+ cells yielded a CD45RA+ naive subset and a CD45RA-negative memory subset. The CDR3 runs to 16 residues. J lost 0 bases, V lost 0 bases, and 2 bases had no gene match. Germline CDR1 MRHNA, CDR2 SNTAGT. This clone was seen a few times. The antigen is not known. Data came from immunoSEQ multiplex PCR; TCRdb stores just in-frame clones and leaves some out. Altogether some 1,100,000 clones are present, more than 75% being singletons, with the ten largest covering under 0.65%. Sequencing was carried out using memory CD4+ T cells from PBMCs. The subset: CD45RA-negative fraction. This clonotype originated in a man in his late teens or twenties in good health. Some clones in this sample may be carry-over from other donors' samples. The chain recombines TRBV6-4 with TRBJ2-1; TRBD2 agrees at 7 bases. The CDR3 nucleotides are TGTGCCAGCAGTGACTCCCTAGCGGCCTCCTACAATGAGCAGTTCTTC. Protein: CASSDSLAASYNEQFF.